These 16 T cell receptor beta chains originate from one sample sequenced in a study of blood T cell repertoires in COVID-19. Sequenced by immunoSEQ multiplex PCR; TCRdb stores in-frame clones only, minus some. The sample lists about 430,000 clones, roughly 88% seen once, with roughly 1.4% in the top ten. Sequencing input: PBMCs or T cells enriched from blood (not recorded which). The receptors stem from a woman aged 18-29 years who had been exposed to COVID-19.

This clone was seen a single time. The CDR3 DNA reads TGTGCCAGTGGCCGGGACAGGGCTTACGAGCAGTACTTC. As protein: CASGRDRAYEQYF. The chain uses TRBV19 and TRBJ2-7; TRBD1 agrees at 9 bases. The CDR3 is 13 amino acids. V was clipped by 8 bases and J by 4 bases; unmatched bases: 6. The germline V gene has CDR1 LNHDA and CDR2 SQIVND (reference sequence).

The chain couples TRBV15 to TRBJ2-3; 7 bases are shared with TRBD2. J was trimmed by 6 bases and V by 2 bases; bases with no gene match: 11. Germline loops: CDR1 LNHNV, CDR2 YYDKDF (reference sequence). CDR3 length equals 16 residues. CDR3 amino acids: CATSRPSGDLVDTQYF. The CDR3 DNA follows: TGTGCCACCAGCAGACCAAGCGGGGACCTCGTCGATACGCAGTATTTT.

The CDR3 spells CASSDRQNYGYTF. CDR3 sequence (DNA): TGTGCCAGCTCAGACAGGCAAAATTATGGCTACACCTTC. This rearrangement joins TRBV18 to TRBJ1-2; perhaps TRBD1 as D (6 bases). Germline CDR1 and CDR2: KGHSH and LQKENI. V gave up 5 bases and J gave up 5 bases, with 12 bases separating them. CDR3 size: 13 residues.

This chain connects TRBV5-1 to TRBJ2-7, with 10 bases that match TRBD2. Losses at the gene ends were 3 bases for V and 5 bases for J; bases not matched to a gene: 14. The CDR3 runs to 17 residues. Germline CDR1 is SGHRS and CDR2 is YFSETQ. CDR3 coding DNA: TGCGCCAGCAGCTCAACAGTACCTAGCGGGAGACCCCACGAGCAGTACTTC. Encoded protein: CASSSTVPSGRPHEQYF.

This chain uses TRBV24-1 with TRBJ2-1; 12 bases are shared with TRBD2. This CDR3 contains 17 residues. After removal of 4 bases from V and 4 bases from J, the junction contained 7 bases not matched to a gene. CDR1 and CDR2 (germline): KGHDR, SFDVKD. CDR3 in amino acids: CATSDPGLAGSYNEQFF. CDR3 nucleotide sequence: TGTGCCACCAGTGACCCAGGACTAGCGGGAAGTTACAATGAGCAGTTCTTC.

The chain employs TRBV7-8 and TRBJ1-3, with unresolved D. This CDR3 spans 17 amino acids. Germline CDR1 reads SGHVS; CDR2 reads FQNEAQ. V lost 3 bases and J lost 0, with 15 bases in between. CDR3 sequence: CASSFLGVLSSGNTIYF. Here the CDR3 DNA reads TGTGCCAGCAGCTTTCTCGGGGTCTTATCCTCTGGAAACACCATATATTTT.

V gene TRBV19 combines with J gene TRBJ1-6, with D possibly TRBD1 on 6 matching bases. Trimming pared 5 bases from V and 8 bases from J, leaving 13 bases between. Germline values: CDR1 LNHDA, CDR2 SQIVND (reference sequence). This CDR3 is built from 14 residues. The CDR3 here is CASSPGQSHSPLHF. The DNA of the CDR3 is TGTGCCAGTAGTCCCGGACAGTCTCATTCACCCCTCCACTTT.

The V call is TRBV28, the J call TRBJ2-7; D is undetermined. Trimming stripped 1 base from V and 2 bases from J, with 12 bases between. CDR3 size: 15 residues. Germline lookup yields CDR1 MDHEN and CDR2 SYDVKM. CDR3 sequence reads: CASSLSQASTYEQYF. Here the CDR3 DNA reads TGTGCCAGCAGTTTATCCCAGGCATCGACCTACGAGCAGTACTTC.

The V call is TRBV10-3, the J call TRBJ1-4; possible D gene TRBD1, 6 bases. V shed 8 bases and J shed 8 bases, with 21 bases lying between them. Germline CDR1 ENHRY, CDR2 SYGVKD. The CDR3 runs 15 residues. CDR3: CAIGLEGAGDEKLFF. The CDR3 DNA reads as TGTGCCATCGGTCTGGAAGGGGCAGGGGACGAAAAACTGTTTTTT.

V usage is TRBV27 and J usage is TRBJ2-7, with 13 bases that match TRBD2. CDR1 and CDR2 from the germline V gene are MNHEY and SMNVEV (reference sequence). V lost 3 bases, J lost 5 bases, and 10 bases stayed unmatched. There are 17 residues in the CDR3. The CDR3 loop is CASSFTSGRASGNEQYF. CDR3 sequence (DNA): TGTGCCAGCAGTTTTACTAGCGGGAGGGCGAGCGGGAACGAGCAGTACTTC.

This chain links TRBV2 with TRBJ1-4, with TRBD1 as a possible D gene (5 bases). The CDR3 is 15 amino acids. The ends were cut back, 1 base at V and 5 bases at J, with 11 bases in the middle. Looked up from germline, CDR1 is SNHLY and CDR2 is FYNNEI. Written as DNA, the CDR3 is TGTGCCAGCAGTGAAGTTGGGGGAGGGAATGAAAAACTGTTTTTT. It specifies CASSEVGGGNEKLFF.

The chain joins TRBV28 to TRBJ1-3; 9 bases fit TRBD1. V was clipped by 2 bases and J by 4 bases; unmatched bases: 3. This CDR3 is 15 amino acids long. CDR1 is MDHEN, CDR2 SYDVKM, per germline. CDR3 loop: CASSLVGQGGNTIYF. CDR3 nucleotide sequence: TGTGCCAGCAGTTTAGTCGGACAGGGGGGAAACACCATATATTTT.

The chain has TRBV5-4 and TRBJ2-5; TRBD1 matches 7 bases. The germline V gene has CDR1 SGHNT and CDR2 YYREEE (reference sequence). V lost 0 bases, J lost 6 bases, and 11 bases stayed unmatched. The CDR3 has 16 amino acids. CDR3 region: CASSLAVGQGEKTQYF. The CDR3 DNA sequence: TGTGCCAGCAGCTTGGCCGTTGGGCAGGGGGAAAAGACCCAGTACTTC.

Note on this clone: At one boundary the junction diverges from the germline segment, which might be a read error. The chain is built from TRBV19 and TRBJ1-5, with 8 bases fitting TRBD1. The CDR3 totals 15 residues. Germline CDR1 LNHDA, CDR2 SQIVND (reference sequence). The CDR3 DNA reads as TGTGCCAGTAGTACACCAAACCCAGGGGGCTTCCCTCGTTTTTTT. Encoded protein: CASSTPNPGGFPRFF.

This sequence joins TRBV13 and TRBJ2-7; D call uncertain. The V end lost 5 bases, the J end lost 2 bases, and 13 bases lay between the germline ends. The CDR3 runs 14 residues. CDR1 and CDR2 (germline): PRHDT, FYEKMQ (reference sequence). The CDR3 DNA is TGTGCCAGCAGCCTTGGCGGTGCTACCTACGAGCAGTACTTC. Protein sequence: CASSLGGATYEQYF.

The chain links TRBV30 to TRBJ1-6; D might be TRBD1 (6 bases). Germline V CDR1 and CDR2: GTSNPN, SVGIG (reference sequence). The ends were cut back, 5 bases at V and 2 bases at J, with 13 bases in the middle. The CDR3 totals 15 residues. CDR3 sequence reads: CAWGDGGAYNSPLHF. The CDR3 region has the DNA TGTGCCTGGGGGGATGGGGGCGCCTATAATTCACCCCTCCACTTT.